This TCR beta chain is drawn from a study of blood T cells in healthy people across ages. Study results and limitations: No conclusive comparison of naive versus antigen-experienced cells was possible with unsorted PBMCs. In older individuals, TCR beta diversity per million T cells was lower, falling roughly linearly with age.

This clonotype was detected a few times. Antigen specificity is unknown. The junction differs from germline at one of its ends, possibly a read error. This CDR3 is 16 amino acids long. From germline, CDR1 is MDHEN and CDR2 SYDVKM. Next came a second PCR, run for roughly 6 to 11 cycles, which used a sample-barcoded 5' primer along with a J-beta primer mix. Each single sample gave us at least 3 million CDR3-containing paired-end reads. TCRdb reprocessed the 5' RACE reads with MiXCR, giving one entry per CDR3 protein. The table lists 650,000 to 700,000 distinct CDR3 sequences, roughly 30% of them singletons.

This clonotype was obtained from a woman of 80 years or more in good health. The chain is built from TRBV28 and TRBJ2-6; D is possibly TRBD2 (7 bases). The sequenced sample was blood. The chain's CDR3 is CASSSAGAEGANVRTF. CDR3 nucleotides: TGTGCCAGCAGCTCGGCGGGGGCGGAAGGGGCCAACGTCCGGACTTTC.